The present entry profiles one T cell receptor (beta chain) with its context. What it binds is not known. Germline CDR1 SGHRS, CDR2 YFSETQ. There are 14 residues in the CDR3. V lost 1 base, J lost 8 bases, and 8 bases stayed unmatched. This sample is drawn from a study of vaccination effects on CD4 cells after COVID-19. Antigen-specific CD4+ T cells were expanded (with viral peptide pools) by the ViraFEST assay ahead of sequencing. Having been cultured for 9 to 11 days, the cells underwent CD4+ T cell isolation. Testing of the vaccine recipients showed negative nucleocapsid antibodies and no prior SARS-CoV-2 infection. Sequencing was performed with immunoSEQ multiplex PCR; in TCRdb, only in-frame clones are kept and a portion is missing. The sample includes tens of thousands of clones, about 65% of them seen just once.

V is TRBV5-1 and J is TRBJ1-2; 7 positions match TRBD1. The clonotype originates from a human donor who received a COVID-19 vaccine. The sequencing here drew on CD4+ T cells from PBMCs cultured with HCoV-OC43 spike peptides, taken before COVID-19 vaccination. Subset specified: HCoV-OC43 spike overlapping peptide pool stimulation. CDR3 loop: CASSLREGAAGYTF. CDR3 coding DNA: TGCGCCAGCAGCTTGCGCGAGGGGGCTGCAGGCTACACCTTC.